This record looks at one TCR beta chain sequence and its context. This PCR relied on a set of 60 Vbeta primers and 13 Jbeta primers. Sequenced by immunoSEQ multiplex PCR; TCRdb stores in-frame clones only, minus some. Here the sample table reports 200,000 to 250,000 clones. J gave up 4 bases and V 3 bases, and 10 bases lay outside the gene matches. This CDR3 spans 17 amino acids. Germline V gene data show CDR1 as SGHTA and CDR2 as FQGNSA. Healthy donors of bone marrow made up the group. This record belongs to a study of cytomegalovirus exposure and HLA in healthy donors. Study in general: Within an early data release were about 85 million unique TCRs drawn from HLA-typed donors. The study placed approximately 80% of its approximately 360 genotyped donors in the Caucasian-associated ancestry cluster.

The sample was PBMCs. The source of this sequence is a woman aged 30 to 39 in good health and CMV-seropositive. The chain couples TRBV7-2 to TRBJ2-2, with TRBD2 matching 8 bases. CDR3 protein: CASSFFGPSGPTGELFF. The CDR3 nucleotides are TGTGCCAGCAGCTTCTTCGGGCCTAGCGGGCCCACCGGGGAGCTGTTTTTT.